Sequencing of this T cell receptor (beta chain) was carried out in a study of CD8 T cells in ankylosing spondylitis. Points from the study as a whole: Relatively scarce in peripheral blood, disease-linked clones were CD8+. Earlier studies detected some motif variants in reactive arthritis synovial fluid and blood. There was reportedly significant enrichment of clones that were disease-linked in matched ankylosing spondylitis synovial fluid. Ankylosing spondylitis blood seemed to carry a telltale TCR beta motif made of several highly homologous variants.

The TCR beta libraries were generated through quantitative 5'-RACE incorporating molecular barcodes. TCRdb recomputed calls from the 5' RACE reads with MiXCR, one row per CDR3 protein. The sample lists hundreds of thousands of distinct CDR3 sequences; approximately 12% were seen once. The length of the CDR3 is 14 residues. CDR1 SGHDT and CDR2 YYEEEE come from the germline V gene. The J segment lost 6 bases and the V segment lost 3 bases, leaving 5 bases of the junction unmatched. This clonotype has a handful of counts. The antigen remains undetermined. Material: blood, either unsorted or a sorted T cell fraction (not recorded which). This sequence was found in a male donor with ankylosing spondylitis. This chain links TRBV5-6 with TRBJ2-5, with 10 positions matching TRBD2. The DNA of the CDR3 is TGTGCCAGCAGCTCTCTAGCGGGGGCAAAGACCCAGTACTTC. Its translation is CASSSLAGAKTQYF.